This TCR beta chain was identified in a study of blood T cell repertoires in COVID-19. Overall study context: COVID-19 samples, acute and convalescent, were from the United States, Italy and Spain. The cDNA or gDNA used as material had been derived from T cells, B-cell-depleted T cells, or PBMCs.

This CDR3 is 10 amino acids long. CDR1 is DFQATT, CDR2 SNEGSKA, per germline (reference sequence). The V end lost 4 bases, the J end lost 11 bases, and 11 bases lay between the germline ends. In the original workflow: Amplifying reference gene primers gave estimates of nucleated cell counts. Here immunoSEQ multiplex PCR was the method, and the copy in TCRdb shows in-frame clones only, minus some. That table gives V, J and clone size, and the DNA gave D and trimming. Of roughly 100,000 clones listed, over 80% were seen once; the top ten hold around 2%. V usage is TRBV20-1 and J usage is TRBJ1-1; TRBD1 might be the D (5 bases). The source is a man in his 70s with active or convalescent COVID-19. Sequencing was performed on peripheral blood. This chain's CDR3 is CSANQGAAFF. CDR3 in DNA: TGCAGTGCTAATCAAGGGGCGGCTTTCTTT.